The 30 T cell receptor beta chains reported below all come from one sample, sequenced in a study of T cell responses to AZD1222 COVID-19 vaccine. Libraries were prepared by immunoSEQ multiplex PCR; TCRdb keeps only in-frame clonotypes and omits some of them. Among 120,000 or so clones listed, more than 80% were seen once. Specimen: peripheral blood, collected on day 0 of AZD1222 vaccination. The receptors derive from an adult in good health.

The V and J genes are TRBV6-2 or TRBV6-3 and TRBJ2-7; D not resolved. This CDR3 comprises 14 residues. With 2 bases removed from V and 0 bases from J, the gap between germline ends came to 8 bases. CDR1 MNHEY and CDR2 SVGEGT come from the germline V gene. The CDR3 DNA reads TGTGCCAGCAGTTACGTGGGCCGCTCCTACGAGCAGTACTTC. This sequence encodes CASSYVGRSYEQYF.

The chain carries TRBV2 and TRBJ1-1; D remains unclear. There are 17 residues in the CDR3. Between the trimmed V and J ends, which lost 8 bases and 0 bases, there was a span of 22 bases. Germline V gene data show CDR1 as SNHLY and CDR2 as FYNNEI. The CDR3 DNA is TGTGCCAGCCCTTTAACGCACCCTGGAGATGTGAACACTGAAGCTTTCTTT. Protein sequence: CASPLTHPGDVNTEAFF. Full variable domain (missing parts from reference TRBV2 and TRBJ1-1): EPEVTQTPSHQVTQMGQEVILRCVPISNHLYFYWYRQILGQKVEFLVSFYNNEISEKSEIFDDQFSVERPDGSNFTLKIRSTKLEDSAMYFCASPLTHPGDVNTEAFFGQGTRLTVV.

The V call is TRBV7-3, the J call TRBJ1-5; the D gene is possibly TRBD1 (6 bases). The CDR3 totals 17 residues. Germline CDR1 and CDR2: SGHTA and FQGTGA. The V and J ends lost 9 bases and 6 bases respectively, with 27 bases between them. This CDR3 reads CARKAHRDFYGRQPQHF. CDR3 sequence (DNA): TGTGCCAGAAAAGCTCACAGGGACTTTTACGGTCGTCAGCCCCAGCATTTT.

The genes are TRBV19 and TRBJ1-2, with 8 bases aligning to TRBD1. V gave up 5 bases and J gave up 3 bases; unmatched junction bases: 5. There are 14 residues in the CDR3. CDR1 and CDR2 (germline): LNHDA, SQIVND (reference sequence). CDR3 sequence reads: CASSGRGRDYGYTF. The CDR3 DNA follows: TGTGCCAGTAGTGGCAGGGGGCGCGACTATGGCTACACCTTC.

This chain joins TRBV19 and TRBJ2-3; no clear D. Germline V CDR1 and CDR2: LNHDA, SQIVND (reference sequence). Trimming stripped 1 base from V and 2 bases from J, with 10 bases between. The CDR3 is made up of 15 amino acids. The CDR3 DNA follows: TGTGCCAGTAGTATAGCTCACACGTCCACAGATACGCAGTATTTT. Its translation is CASSIAHTSTDTQYF.

This chain joins TRBV12-5 and TRBJ2-7; D gene uncertain. Trimming left V 7 bases short and J 5 bases short, with 9 bases between. CDR3 size: 11 residues. Per the germline V gene, CDR1 is LGHNT and CDR2 is FRNRAP. CDR3 bases: TGTGCTAGTGCCCTAAACCACGAGCAGTACTTC. This encodes CASALNHEQYF.

J is TRBJ1-1 and V is TRBV6-1; possibly TRBD1 for D (6 bases). The V end was cut by 0 bases, the J end by 7 bases, with 12 bases between. The CDR3 has 14 amino acids. Germline V gene sequence: CDR1 MNHNS, CDR2 SASEGT. CDR3 nucleotides: TGTGCCAGCAGTGAAGCGGGGGGCGTGTATGAAGCTTTCTTT. Encoded protein: CASSEAGGVYEAFF.

The V gene is TRBV5-1, the J gene TRBJ2-6; TRBD2 is a possible D gene (7 bases). Germline CDR1 and CDR2: SGHRS and YFSETQ. There are 17 residues in the CDR3. Trimming pared 3 bases from V and 1 base from J, leaving 14 bases between. The CDR3 sequence: CASSSGGPQSGANVLTF. The CDR3, as DNA: TGCGCCAGCAGCTCGGGGGGCCCCCAATCTGGGGCCAACGTCCTGACTTTC.

This chain connects TRBV2 to TRBJ1-5; 9 bases line up with TRBD1. V trimming: 7 bases; J trimming: 3 bases; junction bases outside the gene matches: 7. This CDR3 region has 15 residues. Germline V gene lookup returns CDR1 SNHLY and CDR2 FYNNEI. The CDR3 DNA reads TGTGCCAGCACACCCGGGACAGGGTACAATCAGCCCCAGCATTTT. Protein product: CASTPGTGYNQPQHF.

The rearrangement joins TRBV19 to TRBJ1-5; D uncertain. V was shortened by 4 bases and J by 7 bases, with 17 bases between the two germline ends. CDR1 and CDR2 from the germline V gene are LNHDA and SQIVND (reference sequence). This CDR3 region has 15 residues. The CDR3 reads CASSTFRQREQPQHF. For the CDR3, the DNA is TGTGCCAGTAGTACTTTTCGGCAGAGGGAGCAGCCCCAGCATTTT.

The chain couples TRBV11-3 to TRBJ2-7; no reliable D call. The CDR3 covers 13 residues. Trimming took 2 bases from V and 6 from J, leaving 11 bases between them. CDR1 and CDR2 from the germline V gene are SGHNT and YENEEA. CDR3 sequence reads: CASSLFHPGEQYF. In DNA, the CDR3 is TGTGCCAGCAGCTTATTCCACCCAGGCGAGCAGTACTTC.

The V gene is TRBV30, the J gene TRBJ1-2; TRBD1 might be the D (5 bases). The V end was cut by 2 bases, the J end by 8 bases, with 18 bases between. CDR3 length: 14 amino acids. The V gene's germline CDR1 is GTSNPN and CDR2 SVGIG (reference sequence). The CDR3 reads CAWSRPLLGGGYTF. CDR3 in DNA: TGTGCCTGGAGTCGACCCCTTTTGGGGGGAGGCTACACCTTC.

This sequence joins TRBV6-5 and TRBJ2-2; the D gene could be TRBD1 or TRBD2 (6 bases each). Trimming pared 7 bases from V and 5 bases from J, leaving 17 bases between. Germline-derived CDR1 and CDR2 are MNHEY and SVGAGI. CDR3 length equals 15 residues. CDR3 coding DNA: TGTGCCAGCACTCCCAGAAGGGGGGAAACCGGGGAGCTGTTTTTT. This translates into CASTPRRGETGELFF.

V usage is TRBV3-1 (or the pseudogene TRBV3-2) and J usage is TRBJ2-3; 8 bases are shared with TRBD2. J was trimmed by 5 bases and V by 7 bases; bases with no gene match: 5. The germline V gene encodes CDR1 LGHDT and CDR2 YNNKEL (reference sequence). The CDR3 length is 13 residues. The chain's CDR3 is CASTTRGGDTQYF. As DNA, the CDR3 is TGTGCCAGCACTACCCGGGGGGGAGATACGCAGTATTTT.

This chain connects TRBV29-1 to TRBJ1-5; 7 bases are shared with TRBD1. This CDR3 is 12 amino acids long. Germline V lookup: CDR1 SQVTM, CDR2 ANQGSEA. V lost 7 bases to trimming and J lost 2 bases; unmatched junction nucleotides: 2. The CDR3 protein is CSAGTGNQPQHF. DNA of the CDR3: TGCAGCGCCGGGACAGGCAATCAGCCCCAGCATTTT.

The V and J genes are TRBV9 and TRBJ2-2; 7 bases are shared with TRBD1. With V trimmed by 3 bases and J by 2 bases, 7 bases remained unmatched. This CDR3 has 16 residues. Germline V CDR1 and CDR2: SGDLS, YYNGEE. Written as DNA, the CDR3 is TGTGCCAGCAGCGGGGGACAGTCGATAAACACCGGGGAGCTGTTTTTT. This encodes CASSGGQSINTGELFF.

Remarks on this clone: A junction end diverges from the germline sequence, so it may reflect a read error. This rearrangement joins TRBV19 to TRBJ1-1; tentatively, D is TRBD1 (5 bases). CDR3 length: 12 amino acids. CDR1 LNHDA and CDR2 SQIVND come from the germline V gene (reference sequence). The CDR3 DNA sequence: TGTGCTAGTAAAACAGGCCACACTGAAGCTTTCTTT. Protein product: CASKTGHTEAFF.

This rearrangement joins TRBV7-9 to TRBJ1-2; weak D call: TRBD1 (5 bases). Germline assignment: CDR1 SEHNR and CDR2 FQNEAQ (reference sequence). The CDR3 extends over 16 amino acids. Deletions cut 1 base from V and 4 bases from J, with 16 bases between. CDR3 sequence reads: CASSLEGTQALYGYTF. DNA for the CDR3: TGTGCCAGCAGCTTAGAAGGGACCCAGGCCCTCTATGGCTACACCTTC.

This clone was seen a handful of times. The J gene is TRBJ1-3, the V gene TRBV10-2; maybe TRBD1 (5 bases). V shed 3 bases and J shed 9 bases, with 9 bases lying between them. The CDR3 contains 12 residues. Germline assignment: CDR1 WSHSY and CDR2 SAAADI. CDR3 in amino acids: CASSDGGGTIYF. Here the CDR3 DNA reads TGCGCCAGCAGTGACGGGGGAGGCACCATATATTTT.

The chain couples TRBV4-2 to TRBJ2-7; TRBD1 or TRBD2 may be the D gene (5 bases each). This CDR3 has 16 residues. The V gene lost 4 bases and the J gene lost 5 bases, with 21 bases spanning the gap. CDR1 is LGHNA and CDR2 is YNFKEQ in the germline V gene. The CDR3 protein is CASSPSSWGFGDEQYF. DNA of the CDR3: TGTGCCAGCAGCCCATCCTCATGGGGGTTTGGCGACGAGCAGTACTTC.

The gene calls are TRBV30 and TRBJ1-2; a possible D gene is TRBD1 (6 bases). The CDR3 is 15 amino acids. CDR1 is GTSNPN, CDR2 SVGIG, per germline (reference sequence). The V end lost 5 bases, the J end lost 4 bases, and 20 bases lay between the germline ends. As DNA, the CDR3 is TGTGCCTGGGTTCAAAACGACAGGAACCTCTATGGCTACACCTTC. Translated: CAWVQNDRNLYGYTF. The entire variable domain, with the rest obtained from reference TRBV30 and TRBJ1-2, is as follows: SQTIHQWPATLVQPVGSPLSLECTVEGTSNPNLYWYRQAAGRGLQLLFYSVGIGQISSEVPQNLSASRPQDRQFILSSKKLLLSDSGFYLCAWVQNDRNLYGYTFGSGTRLTVV.

This chain links TRBV6-6 with TRBJ2-1; possibly TRBD1 for D (6 bases). This CDR3 is 13 amino acids long. Germline V gives CDR1 MNHNY, CDR2 SVGAGI (reference sequence). Trimming shortened V by 0 bases and J by 6 bases, and 6 bases separated the two germline ends. The CDR3 DNA follows: TGTGCCAGCAGTTACTCGGACAGCAATGAGCAGTTCTTC. Protein product: CASSYSDSNEQFF.

The gene calls are TRBV27 and TRBJ1-2; 7 bases agree with TRBD1. The CDR3 has 13 amino acids. J gave up 4 bases and V 7 bases, and 6 bases lay outside the gene matches. Looked up from germline, CDR1 is MNHEY and CDR2 is SMNVEV (reference sequence). In DNA, the CDR3 is TGTGCCAGCACCGCCAGGGGGGGCTATGGCTACACCTTC. It yields the protein CASTARGGYGYTF.

The rearrangement uses TRBV6-6 and TRBJ1-2, with a weak D call TRBD1 (5 bases). Germline V CDR1 and CDR2: MNHNY, SVGAGI (reference sequence). V was clipped by 5 bases and J by 2 bases, with 9 bases between them. The CDR3 contains 13 residues. The CDR3 region is CASSNQGNYGYTF. The CDR3 DNA follows: TGTGCCAGCAGTAACCAGGGAAACTATGGCTACACCTTC.

This chain links TRBV12-3 or TRBV12-4 with TRBJ2-7, with a possible D match to TRBD1 (6 bases). V gave up 3 bases and J gave up 11 bases, with 11 bases separating them. The CDR3 length is 11 residues. The CDR3 DNA reads TGTGCCAGCAGTTTTTTGGGACAAGAGTACTTC. This encodes CASSFLGQEYF.

This chain uses TRBV19 with TRBJ1-1; D is undetermined. V lost 9 bases and J lost 2, with 13 bases in between. Germline loops: CDR1 LNHDA, CDR2 SQIVND (reference sequence). The CDR3 sequence is 13 residues long. CDR3 sequence reads: CASLKLGNTEAFF. The CDR3, as DNA: TGTGCCAGCCTAAAGCTGGGAAACACTGAAGCTTTCTTT.

J is TRBJ2-7 and V is TRBV19; 7 nucleotides match TRBD1. This CDR3 comprises 16 residues. The V gene's germline CDR1 is LNHDA and CDR2 SQIVND (reference sequence). V lost 1 base to trimming and J lost 3 bases; unmatched junction nucleotides: 9. The CDR3 DNA reads TGTGCCAGTAGTATAGGGTACAGGGGTAAGGGCTACGAGCAGTACTTC. It codes for CASSIGYRGKGYEQYF.

The gene calls are TRBV28 and TRBJ1-5, with TRBD1 matching over 7 bases. Germline values: CDR1 MDHEN, CDR2 SYDVKM. CDR3 size: 16 residues. The trim removed 2 bases at V and 11 bases at J, leaving 15 bases unmatched. This chain's CDR3 is CASSLQGGPLRSAQHF. In DNA, the CDR3 is TGTGCCAGCAGTTTACAGGGGGGGCCTTTGAGATCAGCCCAGCATTTT.

The sample holds one count of this clone. The chain has TRBV24-1 and TRBJ1-5; maybe TRBD1 (5 bases). The germline CDR1 and CDR2 sequences are KGHDR and SFDVKD. With 7 bases removed from V and 2 bases from J, the gap between germline ends came to 26 bases. The CDR3 contains 19 residues. Here the CDR3 reads CATRQASWGGGKGNQPQHF. The DNA for the CDR3 is TGTGCCACCAGGCAGGCGTCCTGGGGGGGAGGTAAAGGCAATCAGCCCCAGCATTTT.

The rearrangement uses TRBV28 and TRBJ1-6; D possibly corresponds to TRBD1 (6 bases). CDR3 length: 14 residues. Germline assignment: CDR1 MDHEN and CDR2 SYDVKM. V was clipped by 6 bases and J by 7 bases, with 13 bases between them. CDR3 coding DNA: TGTGCCAGCAGACCTTACAGGGTCAATTCACCCCTCCACTTT. It translates to CASRPYRVNSPLHF.